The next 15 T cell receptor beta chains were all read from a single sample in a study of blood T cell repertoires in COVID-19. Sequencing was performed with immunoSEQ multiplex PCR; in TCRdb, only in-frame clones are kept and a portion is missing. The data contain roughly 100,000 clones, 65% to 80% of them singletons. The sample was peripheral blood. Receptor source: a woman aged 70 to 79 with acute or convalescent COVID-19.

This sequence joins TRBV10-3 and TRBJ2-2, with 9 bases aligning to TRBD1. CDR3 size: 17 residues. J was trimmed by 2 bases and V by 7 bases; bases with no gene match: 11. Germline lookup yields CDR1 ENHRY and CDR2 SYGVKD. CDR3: CAINKPGTGLNTGELFF. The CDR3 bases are TGTGCCATCAACAAGCCAGGGACAGGGCTAAACACCGGGGAGCTGTTTTTT.

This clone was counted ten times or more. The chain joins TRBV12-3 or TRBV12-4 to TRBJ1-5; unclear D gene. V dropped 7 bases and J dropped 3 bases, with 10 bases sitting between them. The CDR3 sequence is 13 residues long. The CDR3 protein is CASTLVPNQPQHF. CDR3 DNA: TGTGCCAGCACCCTTGTCCCCAATCAGCCCCAGCATTTT.

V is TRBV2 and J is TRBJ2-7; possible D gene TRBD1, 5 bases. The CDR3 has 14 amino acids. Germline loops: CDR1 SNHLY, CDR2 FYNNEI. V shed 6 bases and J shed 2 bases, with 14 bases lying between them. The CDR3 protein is CASSVTETPYEQYF. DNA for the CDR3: TGTGCCAGCAGCGTGACAGAGACCCCCTACGAGCAGTACTTC.

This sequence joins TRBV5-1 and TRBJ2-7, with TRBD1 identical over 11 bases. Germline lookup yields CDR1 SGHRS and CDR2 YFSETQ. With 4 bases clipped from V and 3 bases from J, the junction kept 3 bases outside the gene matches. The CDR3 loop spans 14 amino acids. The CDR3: CASSTDRGHYEQYF. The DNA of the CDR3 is TGCGCCAGCAGCACGGACAGGGGGCACTACGAGCAGTACTTC.

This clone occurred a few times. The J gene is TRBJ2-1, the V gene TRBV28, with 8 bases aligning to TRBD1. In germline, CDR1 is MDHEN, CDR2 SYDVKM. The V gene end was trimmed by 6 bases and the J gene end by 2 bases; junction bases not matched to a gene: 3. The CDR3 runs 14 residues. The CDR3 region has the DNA TGTGCCAGCAGATTGACAGGGGCCTACAATGAGCAGTTCTTC. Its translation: CASRLTGAYNEQFF.

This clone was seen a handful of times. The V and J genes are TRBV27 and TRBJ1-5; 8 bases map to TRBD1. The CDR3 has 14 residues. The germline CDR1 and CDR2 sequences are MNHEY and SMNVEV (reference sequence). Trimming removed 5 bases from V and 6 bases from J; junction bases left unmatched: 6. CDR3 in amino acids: CASSPGQGGQPQHF. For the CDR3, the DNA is TGTGCCAGCAGTCCCGGACAGGGTGGTCAGCCCCAGCATTTT.

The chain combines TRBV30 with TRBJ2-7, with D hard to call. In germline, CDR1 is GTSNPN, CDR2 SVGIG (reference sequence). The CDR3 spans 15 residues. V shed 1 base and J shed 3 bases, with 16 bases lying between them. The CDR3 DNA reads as TGTGCCTGGAGTGGAATGGCAGTCCTCAGCTACGAGCAGTACTTC. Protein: CAWSGMAVLSYEQYF. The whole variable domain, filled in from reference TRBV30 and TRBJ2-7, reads SQTIHQWPATLVQPVGSPLSLECTVEGTSNPNLYWYRQAAGRGLQLLFYSVGIGQISSEVPQNLSASRPQDRQFILSSKKLLLSDSGFYLCAWSGMAVLSYEQYFGPGTRLTVT.

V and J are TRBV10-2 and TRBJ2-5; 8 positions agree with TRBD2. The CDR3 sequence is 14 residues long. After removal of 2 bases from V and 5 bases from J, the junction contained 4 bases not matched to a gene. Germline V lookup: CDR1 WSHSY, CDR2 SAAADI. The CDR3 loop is CASSEKPGGETQYF. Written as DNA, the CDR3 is TGCGCCAGCAGTGAGAAGCCGGGGGGGGAGACCCAGTACTTC.

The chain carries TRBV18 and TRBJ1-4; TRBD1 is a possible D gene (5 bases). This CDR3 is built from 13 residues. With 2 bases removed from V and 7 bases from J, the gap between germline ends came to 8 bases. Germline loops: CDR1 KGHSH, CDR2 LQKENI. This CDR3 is CASSPGHSEKLFF. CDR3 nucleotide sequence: TGTGCCAGCTCACCAGGACATTCTGAAAAACTGTTTTTT.

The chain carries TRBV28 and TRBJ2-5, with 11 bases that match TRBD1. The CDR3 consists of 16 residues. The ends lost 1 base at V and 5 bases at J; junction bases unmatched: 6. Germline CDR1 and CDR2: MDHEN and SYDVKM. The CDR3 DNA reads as TGTGCCAGCAGTTTATCAGGGACAGGGGGTTTCGAGACCCAGTACTTC. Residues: CASSLSGTGGFETQYF.

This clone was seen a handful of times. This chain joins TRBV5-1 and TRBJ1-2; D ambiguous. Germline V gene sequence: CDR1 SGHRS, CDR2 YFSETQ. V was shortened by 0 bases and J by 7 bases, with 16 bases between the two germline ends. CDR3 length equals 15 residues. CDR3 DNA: TGCGCCAGCAGCTTGGTTTACAGAGCCCTCTCTGGCTACACCTTC. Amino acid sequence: CASSLVYRALSGYTF.

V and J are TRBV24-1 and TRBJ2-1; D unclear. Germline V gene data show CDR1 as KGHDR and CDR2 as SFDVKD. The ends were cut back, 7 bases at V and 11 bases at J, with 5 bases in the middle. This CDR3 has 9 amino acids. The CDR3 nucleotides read TGTGCCACCAGCCCAAAGCAGTTCTTC. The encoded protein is CATSPKQFF.

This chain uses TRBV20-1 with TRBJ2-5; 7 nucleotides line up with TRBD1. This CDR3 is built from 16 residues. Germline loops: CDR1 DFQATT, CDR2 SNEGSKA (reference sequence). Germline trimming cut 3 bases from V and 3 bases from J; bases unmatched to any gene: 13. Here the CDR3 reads CSASGGLDRLKETQYF. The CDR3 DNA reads TGCAGTGCTAGTGGGGGTTTGGACAGGCTTAAAGAGACCCAGTACTTC.

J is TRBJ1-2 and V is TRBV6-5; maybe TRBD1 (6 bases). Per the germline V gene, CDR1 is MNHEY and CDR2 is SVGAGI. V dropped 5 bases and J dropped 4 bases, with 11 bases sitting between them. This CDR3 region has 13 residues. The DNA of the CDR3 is TGTGCCAGCAGTAACGGACAGATCTATGGCTACACCTTC. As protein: CASSNGQIYGYTF.

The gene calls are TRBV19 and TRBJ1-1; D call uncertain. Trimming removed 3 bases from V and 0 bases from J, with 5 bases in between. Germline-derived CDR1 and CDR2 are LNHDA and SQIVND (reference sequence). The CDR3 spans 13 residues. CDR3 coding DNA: TGTGCCAGTAGTATGAGTCTGAACACTGAAGCTTTCTTT. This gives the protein CASSMSLNTEAFF.